This entry lists 27 T cell receptor beta chains sequenced from one sample in a study of cytomegalovirus exposure and HLA in healthy donors (TCRdb year 2017). Receptor amplification or capture employed the immunoSEQ multiplex PCR assay. For the multiplex PCR, a mixture combining 60 forward primers for TCR Vbeta segments and 13 reverse primers for TCR Jbeta segments was used. TCRdb's version of the immuneACCESS table is confined to in-frame rearrangements and falls short of the full clone set. An unresolved V gene accounts for under half of the shortfall where checked; the remainder is of unknown origin. The sample table holds 140,000 to 150,000 clones, of which approximately 83% were seen once. The ten most abundant clones make up around 1.7% of the sample. What was sequenced was PBMCs. The origin of the receptors is a woman in her thirties or forties in good health and CMV-seronegative.

About this clone: A junction end diverges from the germline sequence, so it may reflect a read error. Other DNA sequences from this sample encode an identical CDR3 as well. The CDR3 loop is CASSPGTGSDSPLHF. CDR3 bases: TGTGCCAGCTCACCTGGGACAGGGAGCGATTCCCCCCTCCACTTT. The chain has TRBV18 and TRBJ1-6, with TRBD1 matching 9 bases. Per the germline V gene, CDR1 is KGHSH and CDR2 is LQKENI. The length of the CDR3 is 15 residues.

V and J are TRBV18 and TRBJ2-6; the match to TRBD1 covers 8 bases. J lost 0 bases, V lost 5 bases, and 3 bases had no gene match. The germline V gene has CDR1 KGHSH and CDR2 LQKENI. CDR3 length equals 16 residues. The CDR3 sequence is CASSSTGGSGANVLTF. The CDR3 DNA reads as TGTGCCAGCTCATCAACAGGGGGCTCTGGGGCCAACGTCCTGACTTTC. Drawing the rest from reference TRBV18 and TRBJ2-6, the complete variable domain is NAGVMQNPRHLVRRRGQEARLRCSPMKGHSHVYWYRQLPEEGLKFMVYLQKENIIDESGMPKERFSAEFPKEGPSILRIQQVVRGDSAAYFCASSSTGGSGANVLTFGAGSRLTVL.

This chain links TRBV6-1 with TRBJ2-4, with D unresolved. The CDR3 consists of 13 residues. The V gene lost 1 base and the J gene lost 7 bases, with 8 bases spanning the gap. Germline V gene lookup returns CDR1 MNHNS and CDR2 SASEGT. CDR3 in DNA: TGTGCCAGCAGTGAAGTAATCCAGAACATTCAGTACTTC. Its protein is CASSEVIQNIQYF.

This chain joins TRBV6-5 and TRBJ1-4, with D uncertain. Germline V gene sequence: CDR1 MNHEY, CDR2 SVGAGI. This CDR3 has 15 amino acids. Trimming cost V 4 bases and J 2 bases, with 11 bases left between them. The CDR3 nucleotides are TGTGCCAGCAGTTTGATGTACAGCACTAATGAAAAACTGTTTTTT. It specifies CASSLMYSTNEKLFF.

Only one count was recorded for this clone. V and J are TRBV5-1 and TRBJ2-3; tentatively, D is TRBD1 (5 bases). The CDR3 spans 16 residues. Trimming shortened V by 4 bases and J by 3 bases, and 18 bases separated the two germline ends. Germline CDR1 is SGHRS and CDR2 is YFSETQ. CDR3 sequence reads: CASSLHLTEVTDTQYF. The CDR3 nucleotides are TGCGCCAGCAGCCTACATCTGACAGAGGTTACAGATACGCAGTATTTT.

CDR3 amino acids: CASGLLNYGYTF. The CDR3 nucleotides are TGTGCTAGTGGTTTGCTTAACTATGGCTACACCTTC. The chain is built from TRBV12-5 and TRBJ1-2; D is unresolved. V lost 2 bases and J lost 1, with 2 bases in between. The CDR3 is made up of 12 amino acids. Per germline, CDR1 LGHNT and CDR2 FRNRAP.

This clone came up a few times. The chain employs TRBV5-1 and TRBJ2-5, with D perhaps matching TRBD1 (5 bases). This CDR3 is built from 14 residues. The germline V gene encodes CDR1 SGHRS and CDR2 YFSETQ. V was clipped by 1 base and J by 0 bases, with 7 bases between them. CDR3 DNA: TGCGCCAGCAGCTTGACAGGCCACCAAGAGACCCAGTACTTC. Its protein product is CASSLTGHQETQYF.

Here the CDR3 DNA reads TGTGCCAGCAGCTTAGAGGGGGTGGGGTACAATGAGCAGTTCTTC. Translating it yields CASSLEGVGYNEQFF. The chain combines TRBV13 with TRBJ2-1, with D perhaps matching TRBD1 (6 bases). V was clipped by 1 base and J by 4 bases, with 11 bases between them. CDR3 size: 15 residues. Germline loops: CDR1 PRHDT, CDR2 FYEKMQ (reference sequence).

The V and J genes are TRBV28 and TRBJ1-2, with a possible D match to TRBD1 (6 bases). Germline V CDR1 and CDR2: MDHEN, SYDVKM. The CDR3 covers 16 residues. The germline V and J ends were trimmed by 8 bases and 1 base, with 20 bases remaining between them. CDR3 in amino acids: CASEFITPRGNYGYTF. The CDR3 region has the DNA TGTGCCAGCGAGTTTATCACGCCCAGGGGTAACTATGGCTACACCTTC.

This chain joins TRBV18 and TRBJ1-5; TRBD1 matches 9 bases. Germline values: CDR1 KGHSH, CDR2 LQKENI. This CDR3 has 16 residues. V trimming: 3 bases; J trimming: 5 bases; junction bases outside the gene matches: 8. The CDR3 DNA sequence: TGTGCCAGCTCACCTTCGGACAGGGGAAGGGATCAGCCCCAGCATTTT. Translation: CASSPSDRGRDQPQHF.

Here the CDR3 DNA reads TGTGCCAGCAGCTTGGGACAGGGGTATGAAAAACTGTTTTTT. It translates to CASSLGQGYEKLFF. V and J are TRBV11-2 and TRBJ1-4; TRBD1 matches 10 bases. This CDR3 has 14 amino acids. CDR1 SGHAT and CDR2 FQNNGV come from the germline V gene. Trimming removed 3 bases from V and 6 bases from J; junction bases left unmatched: 1.

The chain's CDR3 is CASSQDEREVYEQYF. For the CDR3, the DNA is TGTGCCAGCAGCCAAGATGAGCGGGAGGTCTACGAGCAGTACTTC. The chain is built from TRBV4-2 and TRBJ2-7; 9 bases agree with TRBD2. The V gene end was trimmed by 0 bases and the J gene end by 3 bases; junction bases not matched to a gene: 3. The CDR3 sequence is 15 residues long. Germline lookup yields CDR1 LGHNA and CDR2 YNFKEQ.

This chain uses TRBV7-2 with TRBJ2-7, with 8 nucleotides matching TRBD2. Germline V gene data show CDR1 as SGHTA and CDR2 as FQGNSA. There are 15 residues in the CDR3. V gave up 5 bases and J gave up 7 bases; unmatched junction bases: 13. The CDR3 region is CASSATLGRAGEQYF. The CDR3 DNA reads TGTGCCAGCAGCGCAACGCTCGGGAGGGCGGGGGAGCAGTACTTC.

The chain joins TRBV29-1 to TRBJ1-1; 8 bases fit TRBD1. CDR1 is SQVTM and CDR2 is ANQGSEA in the germline V gene. The trim removed 6 bases at V and 1 base at J, leaving 10 bases unmatched. This CDR3 has 15 amino acids. The CDR3 DNA sequence: TGCAGCGTGCCCTGGGGAGGACAGGGGAACACTGAAGCTTTCTTT. Amino acid sequence: CSVPWGGQGNTEAFF.

This clone was observed a few times. The J gene is TRBJ1-1, the V gene TRBV6-5; TRBD1 matches at 7 bases. V trimming: 6 bases; J trimming: 4 bases; junction bases outside the gene matches: 8. The V gene's germline CDR1 is MNHEY and CDR2 SVGAGI. The CDR3 consists of 14 residues. In DNA, the CDR3 is TGTGCCAGCAGGCGACCTGACAGGGCCACTGAAGCTTTCTTT. Its protein product is CASRRPDRATEAFF.

This chain links TRBV10-2 with TRBJ2-7; 10 bases are a match to TRBD1. Germline CDR1 reads WSHSY; CDR2 reads SAAADI. V was clipped by 5 bases and J by 7 bases; unmatched bases: 11. The length of the CDR3 is 15 residues. The CDR3 DNA follows: TGCGCCAGCAGTTCCCGGGACAGGGGAGCGAGGGAGCAGTACTTC. As protein: CASSSRDRGAREQYF.

J is TRBJ1-1 and V is TRBV6-5, with D possibly TRBD1 on 6 matching bases. Germline V gene sequence: CDR1 MNHEY, CDR2 SVGAGI. The V gene lost 7 bases and the J gene lost 10 bases, with 22 bases spanning the gap. This CDR3 is 14 amino acids long. CDR3 DNA: TGTGCCAGCAAGTTCAGGGGACGCACCCCTCGAGCTTTCTTT. Amino acid sequence: CASKFRGRTPRAFF.

This clone was observed a few times. J is TRBJ2-2 and V is TRBV6-4; 7 bases align to TRBD2. The germline CDR1 and CDR2 sequences are MRHNA and SNTAGT. The V and J ends lost 7 bases and 1 base, in that order; junction bases with no gene match: 3. This CDR3 spans 14 amino acids. CDR3 sequence (DNA): TGTGCCAGCAAGGGGACTATGAACACCGGGGAGCTGTTTTTT. Its protein product is CASKGTMNTGELFF.

The V gene is TRBV29-1, the J gene TRBJ2-1; possibly TRBD2 for D (6 bases). The V end was cut by 7 bases, the J end by 9 bases, with 19 bases between. The CDR3 extends over 13 amino acids. The germline V gene has CDR1 SQVTM and CDR2 ANQGSEA. The CDR3 DNA reads TGCAGCGAACGGGACCAACGGCGGGGTGAGCAGTTCTTC. It is translated as CSERDQRRGEQFF.

This sequence joins TRBV5-1 and TRBJ1-2; D ambiguous. The CDR3 contains 14 residues. Trimming pared 1 base from V and 7 bases from J, leaving 14 bases between. Germline CDR1 reads SGHRS; CDR2 reads YFSETQ. In DNA, the CDR3 is TGCGCCAGCAGCTTGAGTCCAGGTGGGAGTGGCTACACCTTC. Its translation is CASSLSPGGSGYTF.

The rearrangement joins TRBV18 to TRBJ2-7, with TRBD1 matching 8 bases. CDR1 is KGHSH, CDR2 LQKENI, per germline. Trimming cost V 0 bases and J 6 bases; bases outside gene matches: 7. This CDR3 region has 15 residues. This chain's CDR3 is CASSPPGDRTGEQYF. DNA of the CDR3: TGTGCCAGCTCACCACCTGGGGACAGGACGGGCGAGCAGTACTTC.

The V call is TRBV28, the J call TRBJ2-2; the D is unclear. Germline lookup yields CDR1 MDHEN and CDR2 SYDVKM. V lost 4 bases and J lost 2, with 2 bases in between. The CDR3 loop spans 12 amino acids. CDR3 in amino acids: CASSSNTGELFF. The CDR3, as DNA: TGTGCCAGCAGTTCAAACACCGGGGAGCTGTTTTTT.

This sequence joins TRBV7-8 and TRBJ2-7; 8 nucleotides match TRBD2. The CDR3 consists of 16 residues. V shed 2 bases, J shed 3 bases, and the junction held 9 bases outside the gene matches. Germline V gene lookup returns CDR1 SGHVS and CDR2 FQNEAQ. The CDR3 sequence is CASSLTSDTSGYEQYF. CDR3 DNA: TGTGCCAGCAGCTTAACCTCCGATACTAGCGGCTACGAGCAGTACTTC. Combining the CDR3 with reference TRBV7-8 and TRBJ2-7 gives the whole variable domain GAGVSQSPRYKVAKRGQDVALRCDPISGHVSLFWYQQALGQGPEFLTYFQNEAQLDKSGLPSDRFFAERPEGSVSTLKIQRTQQEDSAVYLCASSLTSDTSGYEQYFGPGTRLTVT.

The chain is built from TRBV5-4 and TRBJ1-4, with 8 bases that match TRBD1. The germline gives CDR1 SGHNT, CDR2 YYREEE (reference sequence). The CDR3 is 14 amino acids. The trim removed 4 bases at V and 7 bases at J, leaving 6 bases unmatched. CDR3 region: CASSLQGAGEKLFF. In nucleotides, the CDR3 is TGTGCCAGCAGCCTTCAGGGGGCGGGTGAAAAACTGTTTTTT.

In DNA, the CDR3 is TGCGCCAGCAGCCAAGGGCGGGGATACACTGAAGCTTTCTTT. This translates into CASSQGRGYTEAFF. This rearrangement joins TRBV4-1 to TRBJ1-1; D is unresolved. Germline values: CDR1 MGHRA, CDR2 YSYEKL. The CDR3 consists of 14 residues. V was pared by 1 base and J by 3 bases, with 9 bases between.

This clone showed up just a few times. The chain carries TRBV7-9 and TRBJ1-5; 8 bases line up with TRBD1. CDR3 length: 16 amino acids. Trimming took 5 bases from V and 1 from J; bases not matched to a gene: 7. From germline, CDR1 is SEHNR and CDR2 FQNEAQ (reference sequence). CDR3 sequence: CASSAQGAVSNQPQHF. The CDR3 nucleotides are TGTGCCAGCAGCGCGCAGGGGGCGGTAAGCAATCAGCCCCAGCATTTT. Complete variable domain (other parts from reference TRBV7-9 and TRBJ1-5): DTGVSQNPRHKITKRGQNVTFRCDPISEHNRLYWYRQTLGQGPEFLTYFQNEAQLEKSRLLSDRFSAERPKGSFSTLEIQRTEQGDSAMYLCASSAQGAVSNQPQHFGDGTRLSIL.

This clone was found many times. The chain employs TRBV7-9 and TRBJ1-2; the match to TRBD1 covers 7 bases. This CDR3 has 14 residues. The germline V gene encodes CDR1 SEHNR and CDR2 FQNEAQ (reference sequence). The trim removed 5 bases at V and 5 bases at J, leaving 8 bases unmatched. CDR3 bases: TGTGCCAGCAGCCCCCGGGACAGACAATATGGCTACACCTTC. Its protein product is CASSPRDRQYGYTF.